This entry lists 21 T cell receptor beta chains sequenced from one sample in a study of cytomegalovirus exposure and HLA in healthy donors. The PCR was carried out with 60 Vbeta primers and 13 Jbeta primers. Assay: immunoSEQ multiplex PCR; the TCRdb copy retains only in-frame clones and omits some. This sample has roughly 89,000 clones, with about 66% found just once. Sequenced: PBMCs. All receptors derive from a woman between 50 and 59 years old in good health and CMV-seropositive.

The chain joins TRBV27 to TRBJ1-2, with 7 positions matching TRBD1. V dropped 3 bases and J dropped 4; count of bases not matched to a gene: 17. The CDR3 totals 18 residues. CDR1 is MNHEY, CDR2 SMNVEV, per germline (reference sequence). The CDR3 DNA reads as TGTGCCAGCAGTTTGAACGGGCTTGCTGGACAGGAGATCTATGGCTACACCTTC. Translating gives CASSLNGLAGQEIYGYTF.

CDR3 nucleotide sequence: TGTGCCAGCAGCTTGGGATCCGGGACAGGGATCACAGATACGCAGTATTTT. It is translated as CASSLGSGTGITDTQYF. The genes are TRBV5-8 and TRBJ2-3; 9 nucleotides align to TRBD1. Unmatched junction bases numbered 7, after V lost 0 bases and J lost 2 bases. Germline V gene sequence: CDR1 SGHTS, CDR2 YDEGEE. The CDR3 runs to 17 residues.

The sample holds a few counts of this clone. The chain uses TRBV27 and TRBJ1-1, with a tentative D call TRBD1 (5 bases). Germline loops: CDR1 MNHEY, CDR2 SMNVEV (reference sequence). V was trimmed by 6 bases and J by 5 bases, leaving 16 bases between them. This CDR3 comprises 14 residues. CDR3 residues: CASSIRGGETEAFF. CDR3 DNA: TGTGCCAGCAGCATCCGGGGGGGAGAGACTGAAGCTTTCTTT.

This chain uses TRBV7-3 with TRBJ1-3, with TRBD1 matching over 7 bases. The germline V gene encodes CDR1 SGHTA and CDR2 FQGTGA. Trimming took 5 bases from V and 4 from J; bases not matched to a gene: 2. The CDR3 is 13 residues long. CDR3 region: CASSLGQGNTIYF. The CDR3 DNA sequence: TGTGCCAGCAGCCTGGGACAGGGAAACACCATATATTTT.

J is TRBJ2-3 and V is TRBV29-1; 10 nucleotides align to TRBD1. V dropped 5 bases and J dropped 1; count of bases not matched to a gene: 3. Looked up from germline, CDR1 is SQVTM and CDR2 is ANQGSEA. The CDR3 is 14 amino acids. The CDR3 bases are TGCAGCGTTCCCGGGACAGGGGGCACAGATACGCAGTATTTT. This gives the protein CSVPGTGGTDTQYF.

The rearrangement links TRBV20-1 to TRBJ2-7; maybe TRBD2 (6 bases). CDR3 length: 11 residues. Trimming removed 3 bases from V and 6 bases from J, with 9 bases in between. CDR1 and CDR2 from the germline V gene are DFQATT and SNEGSKA (reference sequence). The chain's CDR3 is CSARREIEQYF. The CDR3 nucleotides are TGCAGTGCTAGGCGGGAAATCGAGCAGTACTTC.

On this clone itself: An end of the junction differs from the germline gene, which may be a read error. Other nucleotide sequences from this sample produce the same CDR3. Here the CDR3 reads CASSLGTEATGELFF. CDR3 coding DNA: TGCGCCAGCAGCTTGGGGACAGAAGCCACCGGAGAGCTGTTTTTT. This chain uses TRBV5-1 with TRBJ2-2; a possible D gene is TRBD1 (6 bases). The germline V gene has CDR1 SGHRS and CDR2 YFSETQ. There are 15 residues in the CDR3. Drawing the rest from reference TRBV5-1 and TRBJ2-2, the complete variable domain is KAGVTQTPRYLIKTRGQQVTLSCSPISGHRSVSWYQQTPGQGLQFLFEYFSETQRNKGNFPGRFSGRQFSNSRSEMNVSTLELGDSALYLCASSLGTEATGELFFGEGSRLTVL.

This clone has just one count. This chain links TRBV18 with TRBJ1-4; 9 nucleotides agree with TRBD1. Germline lookup yields CDR1 KGHSH and CDR2 LQKENI. The CDR3 covers 15 residues. The V gene end was trimmed by 0 bases and the J gene end by 8 bases; junction bases not matched to a gene: 4. CDR3 nucleotide sequence: TGTGCCAGCTCACCACCACAGGGGGCAGCGGAAAAACTGTTTTTT. The encoded protein is CASSPPQGAAEKLFF. Full variable domain (rest looked up from reference TRBV18 and TRBJ1-4): NAGVMQNPRHLVRRRGQEARLRCSPMKGHSHVYWYRQLPEEGLKFMVYLQKENIIDESGMPKERFSAEFPKEGPSILRIQQVVRGDSAAYFCASSPPQGAAEKLFFGSGTQLSVL.

Comment on this clone: Compared with germline, one end of the junction differs, possibly owing to a read error. The rearrangement links TRBV6-1 to TRBJ1-5; D remains unclear. The CDR3 extends over 15 amino acids. Germline V CDR1 and CDR2: MNHNS, SASEGT. CDR3 in amino acids: CANSESRSSNQPQHF. In DNA form, the CDR3 reads TGTGCCAACAGTGAATCGAGGTCTAGCAATCAGCCCCAGCATTTT.

This chain connects TRBV9 to TRBJ2-5, with D perhaps matching TRBD2 (7 bases). The J call may be incorrect, as the DNA end agrees better with TRBJ2-7. This CDR3 has 15 residues. Germline V lookup: CDR1 SGDLS, CDR2 YYNGEE. The CDR3: CASSLTGGPAGEQYF. The DNA of the CDR3 is TGTGCCAGCAGCCTTACCGGGGGGCCCGCCGGCGAGCAGTACTTC.

The chain recombines TRBV13 with TRBJ1-3, with 7 bases identical to TRBD1. The length of the CDR3 is 15 residues. The V and J ends lost 2 bases and 2 bases, in that order; junction bases with no gene match: 3. Germline V gene lookup returns CDR1 PRHDT and CDR2 FYEKMQ (reference sequence). The CDR3 DNA sequence: TGTGCCAGCAGCTTATTAGGACAGGCTGGAAACACCATATATTTT. This sequence encodes CASSLLGQAGNTIYF.

The chain combines TRBV30 with TRBJ1-1; D remains unclear. Trimming pared 0 bases from V and 10 bases from J, leaving 12 bases between. Germline assignment: CDR1 GTSNPN and CDR2 SVGIG (reference sequence). CDR3 length: 12 residues. The CDR3: CAWSVRGTGAFF. The CDR3 nucleotides read TGTGCCTGGAGTGTCCGAGGAACGGGAGCTTTCTTT. Variable domain in full (rest from reference TRBV30 and TRBJ1-1): SQTIHQWPATLVQPVGSPLSLECTVEGTSNPNLYWYRQAAGRGLQLLFYSVGIGQISSEVPQNLSASRPQDRQFILSSKKLLLSDSGFYLCAWSVRGTGAFFGQGTRLTVV.

The chain joins TRBV6-5 to TRBJ1-6; D ambiguous. CDR1 is MNHEY and CDR2 is SVGAGI in the germline V gene. Trimming took off 4 bases at V and 10 bases at J, with 11 bases between the two ends. The length of the CDR3 is 13 residues. The CDR3 protein is CASSSRLNSPLHF. Written as DNA, the CDR3 is TGTGCCAGCAGTTCCCGACTAAACTCACCCCTCCACTTT.

The chain is built from TRBV18 and TRBJ2-2, with 7 bases identical to TRBD2. Germline trimming cut 0 bases from V and 1 base from J; bases unmatched to any gene: 2. The CDR3 loop spans 16 amino acids. CDR1 KGHSH and CDR2 LQKENI come from the germline V gene. CDR3 bases: TGTGCCAGCTCACCACCAGGACTAGAGAACACCGGGGAGCTGTTTTTT. Protein: CASSPPGLENTGELFF.

The chain uses TRBV9 and TRBJ2-3, with D perhaps TRBD1 (5 bases). V was trimmed by 0 bases and J by 5 bases, leaving 13 bases between them. The CDR3 is 15 residues long. Germline CDR1 and CDR2: SGDLS and YYNGEE. CDR3 coding DNA: TGTGCCAGCAGCGTAGGAGACAGTCTTATAGATACGCAGTATTTT. Residues: CASSVGDSLIDTQYF.

The rearrangement uses TRBV11-1 and TRBJ2-5, with 9 bases fitting TRBD1. CDR3 length equals 14 residues. Germline V gives CDR1 SGHAT, CDR2 FQDESV (reference sequence). V lost 5 bases, J lost 2 bases, and 3 bases stayed unmatched. The CDR3 DNA reads as TGTGCCAGCAGCCGACAGGGGGAGCAAGAGACCCAGTACTTC. As protein: CASSRQGEQETQYF.

This sequence joins TRBV9 and TRBJ2-5; D might be TRBD2 (7 bases). Germline V CDR1 and CDR2: SGDLS, YYNGEE. V dropped 2 bases and J dropped 1 base, with 12 bases sitting between them. This CDR3 comprises 15 residues. Here the CDR3 reads CASSVGGPLQETQYF. CDR3 nucleotides: TGTGCCAGCAGCGTGGGGGGGCCCCTCCAAGAGACCCAGTACTTC. Full variable domain (remainder filled in from reference TRBV9 and TRBJ2-5): DSGVTQTPKHLITATGQRVTLRCSPRSGDLSVYWYQQSLDQGLQFLIQYYNGEERAKGNILERFSAQQFPDLHSELNLSSLELGDSALYFCASSVGGPLQETQYFGPGTRLLVL.

V usage is TRBV19 and J usage is TRBJ1-2; D remains unclear. Germline V gene sequence: CDR1 LNHDA, CDR2 SQIVND (reference sequence). The CDR3 has 12 residues. The ends were cut back, 3 bases at V and 7 bases at J, with 9 bases in the middle. CDR3 in amino acids: CASSIRQGGYTF. The CDR3 nucleotides are TGTGCCAGTAGTATTCGACAAGGTGGCTACACCTTC.

The chain recombines TRBV5-1 with TRBJ2-6; weak D call: TRBD2 (6 bases). Germline assignment: CDR1 SGHRS and CDR2 YFSETQ. The CDR3 consists of 15 residues. V dropped 4 bases and J dropped 2 bases, with 10 bases sitting between them. CDR3 in amino acids: CASSQTRAGANVLTF. The CDR3 bases are TGCGCCAGCAGCCAGACTAGAGCTGGGGCCAACGTCCTGACTTTC.

CDR3 protein: CASSSGFRQVLNSPLHF. The CDR3 coding sequence is TGTGCCAGCAGCTCGGGGTTTCGACAGGTCTTGAATTCACCCCTCCACTTT. V is TRBV11-3 and J is TRBJ1-6; TRBD1 might be the D (6 bases). The CDR3 runs to 17 residues. The germline V and J ends were trimmed by 4 bases and 7 bases, with 20 bases remaining between them. Germline V gene data show CDR1 as SGHNT and CDR2 as YENEEA.

The V call is TRBV29-1, the J call TRBJ2-7; 7 positions match TRBD2. This CDR3 comprises 15 residues. The trim removed 3 bases at V and 0 bases at J, leaving 8 bases unmatched. Per germline, CDR1 SQVTM and CDR2 ANQGSEA. The CDR3 loop is CSVDLERGTSYEQYF. The CDR3 DNA sequence: TGCAGCGTTGATTTGGAGCGGGGTACCTCCTACGAGCAGTACTTC.